This T cell receptor (beta chain) was obtained from a study of blood T cells in healthy people across ages. Whole-study results and caveats: Fewer expanded clones and more diversity marked long-lived versus aged donors.

A sample-barcoded 5' primer and a J-beta primer mix were used in a second PCR of roughly 7 to 11 cycles. TCRdb reprocessed the 5' RACE reads via MiXCR and lists one record per CDR3 protein. Of 350,000 to 450,000 distinct CDR3 sequences listed, over 45% are singletons. In the case of this clonotype: Its antigen remains unknown. Its ends do not fully match the called genes, so a read error is possible.

This sequence originates from a man aged 55-75 years in good health. The specimen sequenced was blood.

The CDR3 loop reads CASSVAIRQPQHF. DNA of the CDR3: TGTGCCAGCAGCGTAGCGATTAGGCAGCCCCAGCATTTT. The chain links TRBV7-2 to TRBJ1-5, with D unclear. The CDR3 is 13 residues long. Germline CDR1 SGHTA, CDR2 FQGNSA.